What follows describes a single T cell receptor (beta chain). Its recognized antigen is unknown. Base quality data are lacking; no much larger clone is found one base away. The study was a case-control design nested within a healthcare worker cohort in London, UK, with weekly nasopharyngeal swab PCR tests and blood sampling. Healthcare workers were recruited during the week of the UK lockdown, between 23 and 31 March 2020, and followed weekly for up to 16 weeks. These data originate in a study of early T cells in non-severe SARS-CoV-2 infection (dated by TCRdb to the early 2020s). As for the study more broadly: Because TCR sequencing relied on bulk RNA taken from unsorted whole blood, pairing of alpha and beta chains was not possible. Here is what the overall study found, with its caveats: VDJdb matching was skewed toward anti-spike CD8 responses and likely underestimated virus-specific expansions by missing private and CD4 specificities.

The CDR1 and CDR2 encoded by the germline V gene are MRHNA and SNTAGT. Reading from cysteine to phenylalanine, the CDR3 counts 16 amino acids. Solely the CDR3 DNA is kept, with 48 bases framed from the first base. From V the trimming removes 0 bases and from J it removes 5 bases, while the gene matches leave 6 bases of the junction unaccounted for. The library was generated by 5' RACE. Sequencing took place on a NextSeq 500. Unique molecular identifiers were attached to individual cDNA molecules in the TCR library protocol so that sequencing error and PCR bias could be corrected. Both TCR alpha and beta chains were sequenced, and tight co-correlation was observed between alpha and beta sequence abundances in each sample. The original pipeline was this. Decombinator V4 was used to annotate TCR sequences for V gene, J gene and CDR3. Expanded TCRs were defined as changing significantly between any two time points under a Poisson model with p below 0.0001. Abundances of TCRs were expressed as counts per million after normalisation to the total number of TCRs sequenced in each sample. MAIT TCRs were defined by TRAV1-2 paired with TRAJ12, TRAJ20 or TRAJ33, and iNKT TCRs by TRAV10 paired with TRAJ18. A search of VDJdb, accessed on 1 November 2021, was run for TCRs annotated to CMV, EBV and SARS-CoV-2, with TCRs annotated for multiple antigens excluded. TCRdb redid the processing of the public reads, applying fastp at Q25 and MiXCR, and retained in-frame beta chains. Rows merge per CDR3 protein into single entries with the most common DNA and genes. These V and J calls originate from TCRdb's pipeline instead of the authors' own analysis. Here the sample has 70,000 or so distinct CDR3 sequences; approximately 4.5% occur a single time. The ten largest clones capture roughly 3.6% of the sample.

The sequencing here drew on whole blood, taken at baseline. The V and J genes are TRBV6-4 and TRBJ2-3; 9 bases in the middle match TRBD2. This clonotype was sampled from an adult who was a healthcare worker with PCR-confirmed SARS-CoV-2 infection or an uninfected control (not recorded which). The donor label of this sample is uncertain. The sequenced DNA is TGTGCCAGCAGTGACTCGCCTAGCGGGGAGGGAGATACGCAGTATTTT. Its translation is CASSDSPSGEGDTQYF.